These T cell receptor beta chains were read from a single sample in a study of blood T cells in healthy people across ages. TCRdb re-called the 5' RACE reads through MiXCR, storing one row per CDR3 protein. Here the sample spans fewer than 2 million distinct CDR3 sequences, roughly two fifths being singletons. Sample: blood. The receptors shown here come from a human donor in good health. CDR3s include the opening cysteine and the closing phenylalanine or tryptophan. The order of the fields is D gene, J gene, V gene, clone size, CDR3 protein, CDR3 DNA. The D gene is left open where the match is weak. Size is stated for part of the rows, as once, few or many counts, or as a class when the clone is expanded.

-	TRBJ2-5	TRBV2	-	CASGDTTPRGTQYF	TGTGCCAGCGGCGACACGACACCCAGGGGGACCCAGTACTTC
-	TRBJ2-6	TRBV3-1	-	CASSQGVSRVANVLTF	TGTGCCAGCAGCCAAGGTGTCAGCCGTGTGGCCAACGTCCTGACTTTC
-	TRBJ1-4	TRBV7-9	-	CASSKGATSTEKLFF	TGTGCCAGCAGCAAAGGGGCGACTTCTACTGAAAAACTGTTTTTT
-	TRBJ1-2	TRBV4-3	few	CASSQDRVLYGYTF	TGCGCCAGCAGCCAAGATCGGGTCCTTTATGGCTACACCTTC
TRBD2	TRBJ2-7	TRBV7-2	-	CASSLVRTSGAYEQYF	TGTGCCAGCAGCTTAGTTCGGACTAGCGGGGCCTACGAGCAGTACTTC
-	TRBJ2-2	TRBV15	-	CATSRGPPATTGELFF	TGTGCCACCAGCAGAGGGCCCCCCGCGACCACCGGGGAGCTGTTTTTT
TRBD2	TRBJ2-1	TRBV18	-	CASSPPVTRGGFSYNEQFF	TGTGCCAGCTCACCACCGGTGACACGGGGGGGATTCTCCTACAATGAGCAGTTCTTC
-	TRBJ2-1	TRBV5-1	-	CASREGANEQFF	TGCGCCAGCAGAGAGGGTGCCAATGAGCAGTTCTTC
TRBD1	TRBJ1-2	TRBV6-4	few	CASSEAQGAMYGYTF	TGTGCCAGCAGTGAAGCGCAGGGGGCGATGTATGGCTACACCTTC
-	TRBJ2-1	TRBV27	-	CASSFGTNNEQFF	TGTGCCAGCAGTTTCGGGACAAACAATGAGCAGTTCTTC
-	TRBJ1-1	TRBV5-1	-	CASSLRVGAHTEAFF	TGCGCCAGCAGCTTGAGGGTCGGGGCCCACACTGAAGCTTTCTTT
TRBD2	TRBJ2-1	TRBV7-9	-	CASSLSPTSQQFF	TGTGCCAGCAGCTTAAGTCCGACTAGCCAGCAGTTCTTC
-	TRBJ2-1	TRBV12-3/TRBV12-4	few	CASSLKGTGDNEQFF	TGTGCCAGCAGTTTAAAGGGAACGGGGGACAATGAGCAGTTCTTC
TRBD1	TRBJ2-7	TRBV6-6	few	CASSSLVPGGDEQYF	TGTGCCAGCAGTTCCCTGGTACCAGGGGGCGACGAGCAGTACTTC
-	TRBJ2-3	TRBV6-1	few	CASSAKVTDTQYF	TGTGCCAGCAGTGCAAAGGTCACAGATACGCAGTATTTT
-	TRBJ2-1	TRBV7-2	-	CASSLGPPPLDEQFF	TGTGCCAGCAGCTTAGGGCCCCCCCCCCTCGATGAGCAGTTCTTC
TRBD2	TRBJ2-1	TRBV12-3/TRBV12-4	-	CASSRYYPGLAGGSYNEQFF	TGTGCCAGCAGTCGATACTATCCCGGACTAGCGGGGGGTTCCTACAATGAGCAGTTCTTC
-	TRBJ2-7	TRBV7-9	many	CASSLDGNEQYF	TGTGCCAGCAGCTTAGACGGGAACGAGCAGTACTTC
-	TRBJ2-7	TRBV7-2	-	CASSVGHGLSYEQYF	TGTGCCAGCAGCGTGGGACACGGGCTCTCCTACGAGCAGTACTTC
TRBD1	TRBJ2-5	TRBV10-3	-	CAARDSQETQYF	TGTGCCGCCCGGGACAGCCAAGAGACCCAGTACTTC
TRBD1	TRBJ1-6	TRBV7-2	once	CASSYDRDTPLHF	TGTGCCAGCAGCTACGACAGGGATACACCCCTCCACTTT
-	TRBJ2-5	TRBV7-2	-	CASSVQGGRRSQYF	TGTGCCAGCAGCGTGCAGGGGGGGCGAAGGTCCCAGTACTTC
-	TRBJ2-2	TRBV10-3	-	CAISVEGPGELFF	TGTGCCATCAGTGTTGAGGGACCCGGGGAGCTGTTTTTT
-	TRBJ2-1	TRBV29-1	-	CSVCEQNNEQFF	TGCAGCGTTTGCGAACAGAACAATGAGCAGTTCTTC
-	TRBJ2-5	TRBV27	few	CASSRNGFQETQYF	TGTGCCAGTAGTCGGAATGGTTTCCAAGAGACCCAGTACTTC
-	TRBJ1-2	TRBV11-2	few	CASSLAGSPSNYGYTF	TGTGCCAGCAGCTTAGCAGGCTCACCGTCGAACTATGGCTACACCTTC
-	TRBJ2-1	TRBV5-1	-	CASSLGGQGPQFF	TGCGCCAGCAGCCTGGGGGGGCAGGGACCGCAGTTCTTC
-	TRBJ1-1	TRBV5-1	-	CASSIQTGGNTEAFF	TGCGCCAGCAGCATTCAGACGGGAGGAAACACTGAAGCTTTCTTT
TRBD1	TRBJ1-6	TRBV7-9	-	CAGGDRVDSPLHF	TGTGCCGGCGGGGACAGGGTGGATTCACCCCTCCACTTT
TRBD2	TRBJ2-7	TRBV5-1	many	CASSPGTSGYEQYF	TGTGCCAGCAGTCCCGGGACTAGCGGCTACGAGCAGTACTTC
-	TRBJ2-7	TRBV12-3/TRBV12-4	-	CASSPGIGDEQYF	TGTGCCAGCAGCCCGGGGATCGGGGACGAGCAGTACTTC
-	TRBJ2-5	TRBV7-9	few	CASSLGYPGSQETQYF	TGTGCCAGCAGCTTAGGCTACCCGGGCAGCCAAGAGACCCAGTACTTC
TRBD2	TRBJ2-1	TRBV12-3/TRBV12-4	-	CASSRLAGGSNEQFF	TGTGCCAGCAGCCGACTAGCGGGGGGAAGCAATGAGCAGTTCTTC
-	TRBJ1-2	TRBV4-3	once	CASSQGLSYTF	TGCGCCAGCAGCCAGGGACTCAGCTACACCTTC
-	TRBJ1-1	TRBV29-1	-	CSVFSGKEAFF	TGCAGCGTGTTCTCTGGGAAAGAAGCTTTCTTT
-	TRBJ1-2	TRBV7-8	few	CASSFRDGSYGYTF	TGTGCCAGCAGCTTTCGGGATGGGTCCTATGGCTACACCTTC
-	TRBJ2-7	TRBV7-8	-	CASSFVWGQEAQYF	TGTGCCAGCAGTTTTGTCTGGGGGCAGGAGGCCCAGTACTTC